The clone carrying this TCR beta chain was recorded a few times. For the second PCR, which ran for roughly 6 to 12 cycles, a sample-barcoded 5' primer and a J-beta primer mix were used. TCRdb re-derived calls from the 5' RACE reads in MiXCR, one entry per CDR3 protein. Among around 1.5 million distinct CDR3 sequences listed, 34% were seen once. CDR3 size: 14 residues. Trimming took 0 bases from V and 0 from J, leaving 7 bases between them. The germline gives CDR1 SGDLS, CDR2 YYNGEE. These data are taken from a study of blood T cells in healthy people across ages. Material: blood. The sequence came from a woman in her twenties or thirties in good health. V and J are TRBV9 and TRBJ2-7, with unresolved D. The CDR3 sequence: CASSVARSSYEQYF. As DNA, the CDR3 is TGTGCCAGCAGCGTAGCACGGAGCTCCTACGAGCAGTACTTC.